Listed below are T cell receptor beta chains from one sample, sequenced in a study of blood T cell repertoires in COVID-19. Here immunoSEQ multiplex PCR was the method, and the copy in TCRdb shows in-frame clones only, minus some. The top ten clones hold less than 15% of a sample with roughly 42,000 clones, 70% to 85% of them seen once. Sequenced material: peripheral blood. Receptors were obtained from a human donor in a cohort sampled during active COVID-19. The CDR3 runs from the conserved cysteine through the conserved F or W. A D gene is named only where the DNA matches it firmly. Some rows mark clone size as missing; the rest say once, few, many or name a class of expanded clone.

.	.	TRBJ2-2	TRBV28	CASRQEFTGELFF	TGTGCCAGCAGGCAGGAATTCACCGGGGAGCTGTTTTTT
.	.	TRBJ1-1	TRBV9	CASSPDAGVHTEAFF	TGTGCCAGCAGCCCAGACGCGGGGGTTCACACTGAAGCTTTCTTT
.	.	TRBJ2-1	TRBV7-2	CASSFAGTPYNEQFF	TGTGCCAGCAGCTTCGCCGGGACTCCCTACAATGAGCAGTTCTTC
once	.	TRBJ2-7	TRBV10-3	CAISEVGGEQYF	TGTGCCATCAGTGAGGTCGGGGGCGAGCAGTACTTC
.	.	TRBJ2-7	TRBV6-5	CASRHYRDANEQYF	TGTGCCAGCAGACACTACAGGGATGCCAACGAGCAGTACTTC
.	.	TRBJ2-7	TRBV7-9	CASSPGWPVVYEQYF	TGTGCCAGCAGCCCAGGGTGGCCGGTTGTGTACGAGCAGTACTTC
.	.	TRBJ1-2	TRBV6-1	CASSEWESYGYTF	TGTGCCAGCAGTGAATGGGAGTCCTATGGCTACACCTTC
once	TRBD1	TRBJ1-5	TRBV4-3	CASSREPGQSPQPQHF	TGCGCCAGCAGCCGAGAACCGGGACAGAGTCCTCAGCCCCAGCATTTT
.	.	TRBJ1-1	TRBV9	CASSVGVGATEAFF	TGTGCCAGCAGCGTAGGAGTAGGGGCCACTGAAGCTTTCTTT
.	.	TRBJ2-7	TRBV7-8	CASSLGGNAYEQYF	TGTGCCAGCAGCTTAGGAGGAAACGCCTACGAGCAGTACTTC
.	.	TRBJ1-4	TRBV6-5	CASGLPGAANEKLFF	TGTGCCAGCGGCCTCCCAGGGGCCGCCAATGAAAAACTGTTTTTT
.	TRBD2	TRBJ2-3	TRBV29-1	CSVEDRERGGDTQYF	TGCAGCGTTGAAGATCGTGAGCGGGGGGGAGATACGCAGTATTTT
.	.	TRBJ1-5	TRBV3-1/TRBV3-2	CASSLLGGPQHF	TGTGCCAGCAGCCTGCTAGGGGGGCCCCAGCATTTT
.	.	TRBJ1-6	TRBV3-1/TRBV3-2	CASSQRRGDNSPLHF	TGTGCCAGCAGCCAAAGGAGGGGTGATAATTCACCCCTCCACTTT